This TCR beta chain comes out of a study of T cells after yellow fever vaccination. The germline V gene has CDR1 MNHEY and CDR2 SMNVEV (reference sequence). This CDR3 has 13 residues. Trimming shortened V by 8 bases and J by 11 bases, and 21 bases separated the two germline ends. A single record per CDR3 protein comes from TCRdb applying MiXCR to the 5' RACE reads. The sample lists a few hundred thousand distinct CDR3 sequences; 8% to 9.5% were seen once. This sequence joins TRBV27 and TRBJ1-1; D may be TRBD1 (6 bases). Sequenced material: PBMCs, taken roughly seven weeks after the first yellow fever vaccination. The receptor was isolated from a man younger than 30 who received the YFV17D yellow fever vaccine. The CDR3 reads CASRLGGHGEAFF. The CDR3 nucleotides are TGTGCCAGCCGGTTGGGGGGGCACGGTGAGGCTTTCTTT.